Below, 27 T cell receptor beta chains from the same sample are listed, as sequenced in a study of beta chain features in type 1 diabetes. Findings of the study overall: All four CD4+ subsets from Type 1 diabetes patients carried moderately but significantly shorter TCRB CDR3s.

What was sequenced were expressed TCRB transcripts, since all of the isolated RNA had been reverse transcribed. Repertoires were generated with immunoSEQ multiplex PCR, while TCRdb's copy carries only in-frame clones and drops some. The sample carries some 350,000 clones, about 13% recorded once. These receptors' targets are unknown. Sequencing input: naive CD4+ T cells from blood. Every receptor here comes from a woman under 30 with type 1 diabetes.

This clone has a handful of counts. CDR3 nucleotide sequence: TGTGCCAGCAGGCAGACAGGGGAAGGGGAGCAGTACGTC. Amino acids: CASRQTGEGEQYV. V is TRBV16 and J is TRBJ2-7; 8 positions agree with TRBD1. The CDR3 covers 13 residues. V shed 6 bases and J 7 bases; nucleotides not matched to a gene: 8. Germline assignment: CDR1 KGHSY and CDR2 FQNENV.

This clone has more than one count but fewer than ten. This chain joins TRBV28 and TRBJ2-1; perhaps TRBD1 as D (5 bases). Looked up from germline, CDR1 is MDHEN and CDR2 is SYDVKM. This CDR3 spans 14 amino acids. With 7 bases removed from V and 8 bases from J, the gap between germline ends came to 18 bases. CDR3: CASTMGPGVDEQFF. The CDR3 DNA is TGTGCCAGCACCATGGGGCCAGGCGTGGATGAGCAGTTCTTC.

This clone was detected a few times. V and J are TRBV27 and TRBJ2-1; 7 bases agree with TRBD2. Trimming at V came to 1 base and at J to 7 bases, leaving 7 bases not matched to a gene. Germline V gene lookup returns CDR1 MNHEY and CDR2 SMNVEV (reference sequence). The CDR3 runs 15 residues. The CDR3 nucleotides read TGTGCCAGCAGTTTATGGGGCAGGGAGGGGAATGAGCAGTTCTTC. Translated: CASSLWGREGNEQFF.

V usage is TRBV5-1 and J usage is TRBJ2-6, with D possibly TRBD1 on 6 matching bases. Germline V CDR1 and CDR2: SGHRS, YFSETQ. Trimming took 5 bases from V and 1 from J, leaving 16 bases between them. The CDR3 length is 17 residues. CDR3 DNA: TGCGCCAGCAGTCTCGGACAGCGAGCGTCTGGGGCCAACGTCCTGACTTTC. This sequence encodes CASSLGQRASGANVLTF.

The sample holds a few counts of this clone. The chain uses TRBV13 and TRBJ1-3, with 8 bases fitting TRBD1. Germline CDR1 reads PRHDT; CDR2 reads FYEKMQ (reference sequence). Germline trimming cut 5 bases from V and 0 bases from J; bases unmatched to any gene: 6. The CDR3 spans 16 residues. CDR3 sequence reads: CASSTWTGSSGNTIYF. The CDR3 DNA reads TGTGCCAGCAGCACGTGGACAGGGAGCTCTGGAAACACCATATATTTT.

The chain links TRBV5-4 to TRBJ2-3, with D possibly matching TRBD1 (7 bases). The CDR3 sequence is 13 residues long. Germline CDR1 reads SGHNT; CDR2 reads YYREEE (reference sequence). V was trimmed by 4 bases and J by 4 bases, leaving 10 bases between them. The DNA for the CDR3 is TGTGCCAGCAGCGGGGGGACAGCAGATACGCAGTATTTT. This sequence encodes CASSGGTADTQYF.

A few counts support this clone. The V gene is TRBV9, the J gene TRBJ2-1; no clear D gene. Trimming shortened V by 0 bases and J by 6 bases, and 4 bases separated the two germline ends. The CDR3 consists of 12 residues. Germline V lookup: CDR1 SGDLS, CDR2 YYNGEE. The CDR3 DNA is TGTGCCAGCAGCGTAGCATTCAATGAGCAGTTCTTC. Encoded protein: CASSVAFNEQFF. Filled out from reference TRBV9 and TRBJ2-1, the complete variable domain reads DSGVTQTPKHLITATGQRVTLRCSPRSGDLSVYWYQQSLDQGLQFLIQYYNGEERAKGNILERFSAQQFPDLHSELNLSSLELGDSALYFCASSVAFNEQFFGPGTRLTVL.

In this sample, this clone turned up a few times. The chain couples TRBV2 to TRBJ1-5; D gene ambiguous. Germline CDR1 is SNHLY and CDR2 is FYNNEI. Trimming stripped 6 bases from V and 4 bases from J, with 10 bases between. The CDR3 loop spans 13 amino acids. The CDR3 is CASRAGPNQPQHF. For the CDR3, the DNA is TGTGCCAGCAGGGCGGGCCCAAATCAGCCCCAGCATTTT.

The chain uses TRBV19 and TRBJ2-5, with D tentatively TRBD1 (6 bases). Germline-derived CDR1 and CDR2 are LNHDA and SQIVND (reference sequence). The V gene lost 7 bases and the J gene lost 7 bases, with 16 bases spanning the gap. This CDR3 is 13 amino acids long. For the CDR3, the DNA is TGTGCCAGTAAGCCAGGGGCCAGGGGGACCCAGTACTTC. Translation: CASKPGARGTQYF.

This clone was recorded a few times. The chain is built from TRBV6-6 and TRBJ2-7; D gene unclear. Germline values: CDR1 MNHNY, CDR2 SVGAGI (reference sequence). The CDR3 runs to 14 residues. V was cut by 1 base and J by 5 bases, with 12 bases left in between. DNA for the CDR3: TGTGCCAGCAGTTACTTCCAGGAATCAAACGAGCAGTACTTC. Translated: CASSYFQESNEQYF.

This clone was picked up a small number of times. V usage is TRBV6-6 and J usage is TRBJ2-1; 12 positions agree with TRBD1. CDR3 length: 16 residues. Germline V gene data show CDR1 as MNHNY and CDR2 as SVGAGI (reference sequence). The junction had 10 bases not matched to a gene; V was cut back by 6 bases and J by 7 bases. The CDR3 spells CASRNAGQGAANEQFF. In DNA, the CDR3 is TGTGCCAGCAGAAACGCGGGACAGGGGGCCGCAAATGAGCAGTTCTTC.

The chain has TRBV21-1 and TRBJ2-1; TRBD2, the table's D call, lacks a check against the DNA. TRBV21-1 is marked as a pseudogene. The CDR3 covers 13 residues. CDR3 bases: TGTGCCAGGAGCACCCCGGGAGGAAATGAGCAGTTCTTC. Protein sequence: CARSTPGGNEQFF.

This chain links TRBV5-4 with TRBJ2-2; the match to TRBD2 covers 8 bases. The CDR3 extends over 17 amino acids. CDR1 is SGHNT and CDR2 is YYREEE in the germline V gene (reference sequence). J was trimmed by 2 bases and V by 5 bases; bases with no gene match: 11. The CDR3: CASSSGLAGRNTGELFF. CDR3 sequence (DNA): TGTGCCAGCAGTTCAGGACTAGCTGGCCGCAACACCGGGGAGCTGTTTTTT.

This clone was detected only a few times. This rearrangement joins TRBV27 to TRBJ2-5; 7 bases match TRBD2. This CDR3 has 14 amino acids. The V gene end was trimmed by 10 bases and the J gene end by 5 bases; junction bases not matched to a gene: 13. CDR1 is MNHEY, CDR2 SMNVEV, per germline (reference sequence). CDR3 coding DNA: TGTGCCATCACGAGAAGGGAGGGATTGGAGACCCAGTACTTC. Translation gives CAITRREGLETQYF.

Only a few counts were recorded for this clone. V usage is TRBV7-2 and J usage is TRBJ1-5, with TRBD1 matching 7 bases. Per germline, CDR1 SGHTA and CDR2 FQGNSA. Trimming removed 5 bases from V and 4 bases from J; junction bases left unmatched: 8. This CDR3 has 15 amino acids. DNA for the CDR3: TGTGCCAGCAGCCCCCGACAGGGTGGGAATCAGCCCCAGCATTTT. Its protein product is CASSPRQGGNQPQHF.

This clone appeared a few times. The chain links TRBV7-2 to TRBJ1-1; D call uncertain. Between the trimmed V and J ends, which lost 6 bases and 0 bases, there was a span of 11 bases. CDR3 length equals 14 residues. CDR1 is SGHTA, CDR2 FQGNSA, per germline. The CDR3 sequence: CASSFPAVNTEAFF. Here the CDR3 DNA reads TGTGCCAGCAGTTTTCCGGCGGTGAACACTGAAGCTTTCTTT.

This chain links TRBV30 with TRBJ2-1; TRBD2 matches at 8 bases. V was pared by 3 bases and J by 7 bases, with 8 bases of the junction left unmatched. CDR1 GTSNPN and CDR2 SVGIG come from the germline V gene (reference sequence). The CDR3 sequence is 14 residues long. The CDR3 DNA reads TGTGCCTGGAGCCGGGGGGGCGGTCGAAATGAGCAGTTCTTC. It is translated as CAWSRGGGRNEQFF.

The chain employs TRBV9 and TRBJ2-1, with 13 nucleotides matching TRBD2. V gave up 2 bases and J gave up 9 bases; unmatched junction bases: 2. This CDR3 comprises 14 residues. Germline-derived CDR1 and CDR2 are SGDLS and YYNGEE. The CDR3 DNA is TGTGCCAGCAGCGTGAGACTAGCGGGAGGTGAGCAGTTCTTC. It specifies CASSVRLAGGEQFF.

The V and J genes are TRBV11-2 and TRBJ1-2; D gene uncertain. V shed 4 bases and J shed 3 bases, with 12 bases lying between them. CDR1 is SGHAT, CDR2 FQNNGV, per germline. The CDR3 sequence is 14 residues long. The CDR3 spells CASSSLRKDYGYTF. The DNA of the CDR3 is TGTGCCAGCAGCTCCCTCAGGAAGGACTATGGCTACACCTTC. The variable domain in full, completed from reference TRBV11-2 and TRBJ1-2, reads EAGVAQSPRYKIIEKRQSVAFWCNPISGHATLYWYQQILGQGPKLLIQFQNNGVVDDSQLPKDRFSAERLKGVDSTLKIQPAKLEDSAVYLCASSSLRKDYGYTFGSGTRLTVV.

This clone has more than one count but fewer than ten. The V gene is TRBV6-5, the J gene TRBJ2-7; tentative D call: TRBD2 (7 bases). Germline assignment: CDR1 MNHEY and CDR2 SVGAGI. The CDR3 has 13 amino acids. Trimming left V 6 bases short and J 6 bases short, with 15 bases between. The CDR3 DNA follows: TGTGCCAGCAGACGAACAGGGAGGGGCGAGCAGTACTTC. As protein: CASRRTGRGEQYF.

The rearrangement links TRBV20-1 to TRBJ1-1, with TRBD1 as a possible D gene (5 bases). The CDR3 runs 11 residues. Per the germline V gene, CDR1 is DFQATT and CDR2 is SNEGSKA (reference sequence). The CDR3: CSVDRNTEAFF. In DNA, the CDR3 is TGCAGCGTTGACAGGAACACTGAAGCTTTCTTT.

In its sample, this clone was seen a few times. The chain employs TRBV7-9 and TRBJ1-1; 9 bases fit TRBD1. The CDR3 extends over 19 amino acids. Germline V gene lookup returns CDR1 SEHNR and CDR2 FQNEAQ (reference sequence). V shed 3 bases and J 5 bases; nucleotides not matched to a gene: 19. The chain's CDR3 is CASSLRSPPGQGRGTEAFF. DNA for the CDR3: TGTGCCAGCAGCTTGCGGTCCCCTCCGGGACAGGGAAGGGGAACTGAAGCTTTCTTT.

The CDR3 bases are TGCGCCAGCAGCTCGCAGGGGGACACCTACGAGCAGTACTTC. Its translation is CASSSQGDTYEQYF. The chain combines TRBV5-1 with TRBJ2-7; 7 bases are a match to TRBD1. The V gene's germline CDR1 is SGHRS and CDR2 YFSETQ. The V and J ends lost 3 bases and 2 bases, in that order; junction bases with no gene match: 5. This CDR3 is built from 14 residues.

The chain links TRBV6-1 to TRBJ2-7, with 8 bases that match TRBD1. CDR3 size: 15 residues. Losses at the gene ends were 6 bases for V and 0 bases for J; bases not matched to a gene: 7. The germline V gene encodes CDR1 MNHNS and CDR2 SASEGT. The CDR3 here is CASRHATGASYEQYF. The CDR3 DNA reads as TGTGCCAGCAGACACGCGACAGGGGCCTCCTACGAGCAGTACTTC.

In its sample, this clone was seen a few times. V gene TRBV21-1 combines with J gene TRBJ2-1; no DNA check was done on the table's D call, TRBD2. TRBV21-1 is classified as a pseudogene. The CDR3 covers 16 residues. CDR3 nucleotide sequence: TGTGCCAGCAGCCCTCAGACTAGGAGCTCCTACAATGAGCAGTTCTTC. This sequence encodes CASSPQTRSSYNEQFF.

The V and J genes are TRBV5-1 and TRBJ2-1, with TRBD2 matching 8 bases. The germline V gene has CDR1 SGHRS and CDR2 YFSETQ. V lost 1 base, J lost 10 bases, and 4 bases stayed unmatched. This CDR3 is built from 13 residues. CDR3 loop: CASSLIVAGEQFF. The CDR3 nucleotides are TGCGCCAGCAGCTTGATTGTAGCGGGAGAGCAGTTCTTC.

The chain links TRBV10-3 to TRBJ2-3, with 7 bases matching TRBD2. The CDR3 contains 14 residues. V was pared by 10 bases and J by 5 bases, with 12 bases of the junction left unmatched. In germline, CDR1 is ENHRY, CDR2 SYGVKD. The CDR3 loop is CASRGLSGGDTQYF. The DNA of the CDR3 is TGTGCCAGCCGGGGACTAAGCGGTGGAGATACGCAGTATTTT.